The 8 T cell receptor beta chains reported below all come from one sample, sequenced in a study of PD-L1 blockade in urothelial cancer. Stated time point: pretreatment peripheral blood. The protocol was immunoSEQ multiplex PCR, while the TCRdb copy is restricted to in-frame clones and leaves out a portion. Seen here are tens of thousands of clones, 81% observed once, and the top ten hold around 1.7%. The specimen was PBMCs, collected around atezolizumab (anti-PD-L1) treatment. All receptors derive from a man between 65 and 85 years old with urothelial cancer.

The rearrangement joins TRBV27 to TRBJ2-7, with TRBD2 as a possible D gene (7 bases). V lost 5 bases and J 2 bases, leaving 19 bases between the germline ends. Germline V gene lookup returns CDR1 MNHEY and CDR2 SMNVEV (reference sequence). This CDR3 is built from 16 residues. As DNA, the CDR3 is TGTGCCAGCAGTCCAAATAGGGGGGGCGAAGCCTACGAGCAGTACTTC. Amino acids: CASSPNRGGEAYEQYF.

The chain recombines TRBV10-3 with TRBJ2-5; no clear D. Germline CDR1 reads ENHRY; CDR2 reads SYGVKD. Trimming stripped 8 bases from V and 2 bases from J, with 12 bases between. The CDR3 consists of 13 residues. The CDR3 reads CAIAERTQETQYF. The CDR3 coding sequence is TGTGCCATCGCGGAAAGAACTCAAGAGACCCAGTACTTC.

This clone came up a few times. The chain is built from TRBV27 and TRBJ1-1; D might be TRBD1 (5 bases). Germline V gene lookup returns CDR1 MNHEY and CDR2 SMNVEV (reference sequence). Trimming took off 4 bases at V and 1 base at J, with 13 bases between the two ends. This CDR3 is built from 15 residues. The CDR3 DNA reads as TGTGCCAGCAGTTCCCTCCCGGGGGAGAACACTGAAGCTTTCTTT. This codes for CASSSLPGENTEAFF.

This rearrangement joins TRBV5-6 to TRBJ2-1; 7 nucleotides match TRBD2. V shed 2 bases, J shed 6 bases, and the junction held 2 bases outside the gene matches. CDR1 SGHDT and CDR2 YYEEEE come from the germline V gene. The CDR3 extends over 13 amino acids. As DNA, the CDR3 is TGTGCCAGCAGCTTAGGCGGGAGCAATGAGCAGTTCTTC. This encodes CASSLGGSNEQFF.

The chain carries TRBV28 and TRBJ2-1, with D possibly matching TRBD2 (5 bases). V lost 5 bases to trimming and J lost 8 bases, with 10 bases between them. The germline V gene encodes CDR1 MDHEN and CDR2 SYDVKM. The CDR3 contains 12 residues. As DNA, the CDR3 is TGTGCCAGCAGTGTCACTAGGGATGAGCAGTTCTTC. Translated, it gives CASSVTRDEQFF.

This clone was recorded a few times. The J gene is TRBJ2-7, the V gene TRBV27; 8 nucleotides align to TRBD1. Germline V gene data show CDR1 as MNHEY and CDR2 as SMNVEV (reference sequence). V trimming: 3 bases; J trimming: 6 bases; junction bases outside the gene matches: 7. CDR3 size: 14 residues. The CDR3 DNA sequence: TGTGCCAGCAGTTTGGGGCAGGGGGCGGTCGAGCAGTACTTC. It is translated as CASSLGQGAVEQYF.

The chain uses TRBV4-1 and TRBJ2-1; possible D gene TRBD1, 6 bases. Trimming shortened V by 4 bases and J by 5 bases, and 18 bases separated the two germline ends. The CDR3 extends over 16 amino acids. Germline loops: CDR1 MGHRA, CDR2 YSYEKL. CDR3 coding DNA: TGCGCCAGCAGCCGGATCGTCGGACAGCACAACAATGAGCAGTTCTTC. As protein: CASSRIVGQHNNEQFF.

This chain connects TRBV28 to TRBJ2-1, with D tentatively TRBD2 (7 bases). Trimming took off 5 bases at V and 3 bases at J, with 14 bases between the two ends. Germline loops: CDR1 MDHEN, CDR2 SYDVKM. CDR3 length equals 15 residues. The CDR3 coding sequence is TGTGCCAGCAGTGGGGGGGCTAGCGGCTACAATGAGCAGTTCTTC. It codes for CASSGGASGYNEQFF.